One sample yielded the 21 T cell receptor beta chains listed below, sequenced in a study of OX40 agonist ivuxolimab in advanced cancers. Data came from immunoSEQ multiplex PCR; TCRdb stores just in-frame clones and leaves some out. The repertoire holds about 71,000 clones, with over 80% as singletons. Sequences were derived from CD4+ or CD8+ T cells sorted from blood, sampled in a trial of the OX40 agonist ivuxolimab. The receptor set was obtained from an adult with an advanced solid tumor such as melanoma, head and neck, liver or kidney cancer.

J is TRBJ2-7 and V is TRBV7-2; 8 positions match TRBD1. Per the germline V gene, CDR1 is SGHTA and CDR2 is FQGNSA. After removal of 3 bases from V and 6 bases from J, the junction contained 7 bases not matched to a gene. The CDR3 sequence is 14 residues long. The CDR3 loop reads CASSFAGTGGEQYF. The CDR3 DNA is TGTGCCAGCAGCTTCGCTGGGACAGGAGGCGAGCAGTACTTC. Drawing the rest from reference TRBV7-2 and TRBJ2-7, the complete variable domain is GAGVSQSPSNKVTEKGKDVELRCDPISGHTALYWYRQSLGQGLEFLIYFQGNSAPDKSGLPSDRFSAERTGGSVSTLTIQRTQQEDSAVYLCASSFAGTGGEQYFGPGTRLTVT.

The chain couples TRBV28 to TRBJ2-1; D is possibly TRBD1 or TRBD2 (5 bases each). V lost 7 bases, J lost 5 bases, and 21 bases lay in between. This CDR3 has 16 amino acids. CDR1 is MDHEN and CDR2 is SYDVKM in the germline V gene. The CDR3 reads CASTLLGETANNEQFF. CDR3 bases: TGTGCCAGCACCTTATTGGGGGAGACAGCTAACAATGAGCAGTTCTTC.

This clone was found once. The V gene is TRBV7-2, the J gene TRBJ2-7; D is perhaps TRBD2 (5 bases). Trimming took 5 bases from V and 2 from J, leaving 7 bases between them. CDR3 length: 12 amino acids. Germline loops: CDR1 SGHTA, CDR2 FQGNSA. The CDR3 DNA is TGTGCCAGCAGCCCGGGGACCTACGAGCAGTACTTC. Translated: CASSPGTYEQYF.

The CDR3 bases are TGTGCCTGGAGTGTCGGGACGGGCTCAACTGAAGCTTTCTTT. Encoded protein: CAWSVGTGSTEAFF. The rearrangement links TRBV30 to TRBJ1-1; weak D call: TRBD1 (5 bases). CDR3 length equals 14 residues. The V gene's germline CDR1 is GTSNPN and CDR2 SVGIG (reference sequence). V gave up 0 bases and J gave up 5 bases, with 13 bases separating them. The complete variable domain, with remaining parts taken from reference TRBV30 and TRBJ1-1, reads SQTIHQWPATLVQPVGSPLSLECTVEGTSNPNLYWYRQAAGRGLQLLFYSVGIGQISSEVPQNLSASRPQDRQFILSSKKLLLSDSGFYLCAWSVGTGSTEAFFGQGTRLTVV.

V usage is TRBV28 and J usage is TRBJ1-5; D uncertain. V was clipped by 3 bases and J by 2 bases, with 11 bases between them. The germline gives CDR1 MDHEN, CDR2 SYDVKM. The length of the CDR3 is 15 residues. The CDR3 sequence: CASSFGEAGNQPQHF. DNA for the CDR3: TGTGCCAGCAGTTTCGGCGAAGCGGGCAATCAGCCCCAGCATTTT.

The CDR3 DNA reads TGTGCCAGCAGCTTCCTAGGACAGCCTAATGAGCAGTTCTTC. Translating it yields CASSFLGQPNEQFF. The chain carries TRBV7-9 and TRBJ2-1; D is perhaps TRBD1 (6 bases). V was clipped by 3 bases and J by 7 bases, with 13 bases between them. The CDR3 extends over 14 amino acids. The germline CDR1 and CDR2 sequences are SEHNR and FQNEAQ (reference sequence).

The chain employs TRBV6-6 and TRBJ2-7; the D is unclear. Germline loops: CDR1 MNHNY, CDR2 SVGAGI (reference sequence). The CDR3 length is 15 residues. V was pared by 0 bases and J by 0 bases, with 9 bases between. Written as DNA, the CDR3 is TGTGCCAGCAGTTACTCATCTATCAGCTCCTACGAGCAGTACTTC. As protein: CASSYSSISSYEQYF.

The gene calls are TRBV2 and TRBJ2-5, with 9 bases lining up with TRBD2. The CDR3 covers 14 residues. Germline-derived CDR1 and CDR2 are SNHLY and FYNNEI. J gave up 3 bases and V 9 bases, and 8 bases lay outside the gene matches. CDR3 nucleotides: TGTGCCAGAAATAGGCGGGAGGGCGAAGAGACCCAGTACTTC. This gives the protein CARNRREGEETQYF.

The chain links TRBV7-8 to TRBJ2-7, with 16 bases aligning to TRBD2. With V trimmed by 5 bases and J by 2 bases, 6 bases remained unmatched. The CDR3 loop spans 17 amino acids. The germline V gene encodes CDR1 SGHVS and CDR2 FQNEAQ. The CDR3: CASSAGLAGGPTYEQYF. The CDR3 region has the DNA TGTGCCAGCAGCGCGGGACTAGCGGGAGGGCCGACCTACGAGCAGTACTTC.

As to this clone: Other DNA sequences in this specimen translate into the identical CDR3. The chain couples TRBV27 to TRBJ1-1; D uncertain. Germline CDR1 and CDR2: MNHEY and SMNVEV (reference sequence). Between the trimmed V and J ends, which lost 6 bases and 4 bases, there was a span of 12 bases. The length of the CDR3 is 13 residues. The CDR3 DNA is TGTGCCAGCAGCCCCGGGGAGGGCACTGAAGCTTTCTTT. This gives the protein CASSPGEGTEAFF.

The chain joins TRBV4-3 to TRBJ1-6; D ambiguous. The CDR3 runs 16 residues. The germline gives CDR1 LGHNA, CDR2 YSLEER. Between the trimmed V and J ends, which lost 0 bases and 4 bases, there was a span of 10 bases. The CDR3 loop reads CASSQDSEGYNSPLHF. The CDR3 DNA reads TGCGCCAGCAGCCAAGATTCAGAAGGTTATAATTCACCCCTCCACTTT.

The rearrangement joins TRBV16 to TRBJ2-1; 7 bases match TRBD2. Trimming cost V 3 bases and J 2 bases; bases outside gene matches: 4. Germline V lookup: CDR1 KGHSY, CDR2 FQNENV. The CDR3 is 15 residues long. The DNA for the CDR3 is TGTGCCAGCAGCCAGTCGGGAGGTACCTACAATGAGCAGTTCTTC. Translating gives CASSQSGGTYNEQFF.

The V gene is TRBV9, the J gene TRBJ2-2, with D unresolved. The CDR3 has 11 residues. The ends were cut back, 7 bases at V and 7 bases at J, with 8 bases in the middle. From germline, CDR1 is SGDLS and CDR2 YYNGEE. The chain's CDR3 is CASGSGGELFF. The CDR3, as DNA: TGTGCCAGCGGGTCTGGCGGGGAGCTGTTTTTT. Looking up the rest from reference TRBV9 and TRBJ2-2 gives the full variable domain: DSGVTQTPKHLITATGQRVTLRCSPRSGDLSVYWYQQSLDQGLQFLIQYYNGEERAKGNILERFSAQQFPDLHSELNLSSLELGDSALYFCASGSGGELFFGEGSRLTVL.

The V and J genes are TRBV30 and TRBJ1-1; the D is unclear. The CDR3 has 12 amino acids. Germline CDR1 reads GTSNPN; CDR2 reads SVGIG (reference sequence). V lost 5 bases, J lost 1 base, and 8 bases lay in between. The CDR3 DNA follows: TGTGCCTGGGACTTTTCGAACACTGAAGCTTTCTTT. Translating it yields CAWDFSNTEAFF.

This sequence joins TRBV28 and TRBJ2-1; TRBD2 matches at 12 bases. This CDR3 has 14 residues. CDR1 and CDR2 from the germline V gene are MDHEN and SYDVKM. V lost 3 bases to trimming and J lost 12 bases; unmatched junction nucleotides: 6. For the CDR3, the DNA is TGTGCCAGCAGTTTCGATCGACTAGCGGGAGTGCAGTTCTTC. It translates to CASSFDRLAGVQFF. Looking up the rest from reference TRBV28 and TRBJ2-1 gives the full variable domain: DVKVTQSSRYLVKRTGEKVFLECVQDMDHENMFWYRQDPGLGLRLIYFSYDVKMKEKGDIPEGYSVSREKKERFSLILESASTNQTSMYLCASSFDRLAGVQFFGPGTRLTVL.

This chain uses TRBV7-9 with TRBJ1-2; a possible D gene is TRBD1 (5 bases). Germline V gene sequence: CDR1 SEHNR, CDR2 FQNEAQ (reference sequence). V was pared by 1 base and J by 8 bases, with 8 bases between. The CDR3 spans 12 residues. The CDR3 sequence is CASSLEGNGYTF. In DNA form, the CDR3 reads TGTGCCAGCAGCTTAGAGGGGAACGGCTACACCTTC. The variable domain in full, completed from reference TRBV7-9 and TRBJ1-2, reads DTGVSQNPRHKITKRGQNVTFRCDPISEHNRLYWYRQTLGQGPEFLTYFQNEAQLEKSRLLSDRFSAERPKGSFSTLEIQRTEQGDSAMYLCASSLEGNGYTFGSGTRLTVV.

The V gene is TRBV14, the J gene TRBJ2-1, with a possible D match to TRBD2 (7 bases). Germline CDR1 and CDR2: SGHDN and FVKESK. V shed 10 bases and J shed 3 bases, with 13 bases lying between them. CDR3 length: 13 amino acids. Written as DNA, the CDR3 is TGTGCCACGTCCGGGGGGCTCTACAATGAGCAGTTCTTC. It codes for CATSGGLYNEQFF. Using reference TRBV14 and TRBJ2-1 for the parts outside the CDR3, the full variable domain is EAGVTQFPSHSVIEKGQTVTLRCDPISGHDNLYWYRRVMGKEIKFLLHFVKESKQDESGMPNNRFLAERTGGTYSTLKVQPAELEDSGVYFCATSGGLYNEQFFGPGTRLTVL.

The V and J genes are TRBV7-3 and TRBJ2-3; possibly TRBD2 for D (6 bases). This CDR3 spans 15 amino acids. Trimming cost V 1 base and J 2 bases, with 10 bases left between them. Germline CDR1 and CDR2: SGHTA and FQGTGA. This CDR3 is CASSLNGGITDTQYF. The CDR3 coding sequence is TGTGCCAGCAGCTTAAACGGCGGGATCACAGATACGCAGTATTTT.

A single count supports this clone. The CDR3 DNA follows: TGTGCCAGCAGTGATCCTGCGGGAACGAACACCGGGGAGCTGTTTTTT. Translated: CASSDPAGTNTGELFF. The J gene is TRBJ2-2, the V gene TRBV2, with D possibly matching TRBD2 (6 bases). V lost 3 bases to trimming and J lost 0 bases, with 11 bases between them. The CDR3 is made up of 16 amino acids. Germline CDR1 reads SNHLY; CDR2 reads FYNNEI. The complete variable domain, with remaining parts taken from reference TRBV2 and TRBJ2-2, reads EPEVTQTPSHQVTQMGQEVILRCVPISNHLYFYWYRQILGQKVEFLVSFYNNEISEKSEIFDDQFSVERPDGSNFTLKIRSTKLEDSAMYFCASSDPAGTNTGELFFGEGSRLTVL.

V and J are TRBV19 and TRBJ2-1, with D tentatively TRBD1 (6 bases). The CDR3 runs 15 residues. The germline V gene encodes CDR1 LNHDA and CDR2 SQIVND (reference sequence). Trimming left V 1 base short and J 3 bases short, with 10 bases between. CDR3 in DNA: TGTGCCAGTAGTATAGGGGGGCAGGGCTACAATGAGCAGTTCTTC. Translated, it gives CASSIGGQGYNEQFF.

This clone was observed a handful of times. The chain joins TRBV6-1 to TRBJ2-3; weak D call: TRBD1 (6 bases). CDR3 size: 10 residues. CDR1 and CDR2 (germline): MNHNS, SASEGT. The V gene lost 10 bases and the J gene lost 5 bases, with 7 bases spanning the gap. CDR3 bases: TGTGCCACAGGGGTAGATACGCAGTATTTT. Translating it yields CATGVDTQYF.